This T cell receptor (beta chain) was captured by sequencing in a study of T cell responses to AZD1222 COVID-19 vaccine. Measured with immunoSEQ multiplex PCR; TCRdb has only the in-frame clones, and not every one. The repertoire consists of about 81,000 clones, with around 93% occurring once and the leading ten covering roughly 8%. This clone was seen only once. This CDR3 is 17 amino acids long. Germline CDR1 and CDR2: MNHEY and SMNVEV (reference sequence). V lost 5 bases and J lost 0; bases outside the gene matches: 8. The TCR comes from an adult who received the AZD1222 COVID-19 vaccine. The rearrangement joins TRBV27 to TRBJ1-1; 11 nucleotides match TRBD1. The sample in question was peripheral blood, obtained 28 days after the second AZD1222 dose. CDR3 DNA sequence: TGTGCCAGCAGTCGAAGGGACAGGGGGGCATTGAACACTGAAGCTTTCTTT. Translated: CASSRRDRGALNTEAFF.